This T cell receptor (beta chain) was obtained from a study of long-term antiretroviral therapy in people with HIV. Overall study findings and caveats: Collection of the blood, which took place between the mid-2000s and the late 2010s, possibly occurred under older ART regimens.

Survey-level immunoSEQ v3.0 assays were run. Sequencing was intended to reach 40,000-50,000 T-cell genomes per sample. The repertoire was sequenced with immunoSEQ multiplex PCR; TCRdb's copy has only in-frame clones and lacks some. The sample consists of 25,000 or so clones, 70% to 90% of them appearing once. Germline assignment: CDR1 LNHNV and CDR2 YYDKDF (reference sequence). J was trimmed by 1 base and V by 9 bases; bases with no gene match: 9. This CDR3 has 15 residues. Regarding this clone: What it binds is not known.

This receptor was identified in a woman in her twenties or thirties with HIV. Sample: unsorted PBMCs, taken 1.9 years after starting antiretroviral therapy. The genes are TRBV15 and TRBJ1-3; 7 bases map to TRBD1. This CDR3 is CATDEQGKSGNTIYF. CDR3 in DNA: TGTGCCACGGACGAACAGGGGAAGTCTGGAAACACCATATATTTT.